The present entry profiles one T cell receptor (beta chain) with its context. The assay was immunoSEQ multiplex PCR, and TCRdb's table has in-frame clones only and misses some. The profile covers 35,000 to 50,000 clones, with around 96% appearing a single time and roughly 0.35% taken by the ten largest. These data are taken from a study of technical replicates of blood from a few donors. This TCR derives from a human donor in good health. Input material: T cells isolated from PBMCs.

Here the CDR3 reads CASSAGTSSYEQYF. For the CDR3, the DNA is TGCGCCAGCAGCGCCGGGACTAGCAGCTACGAGCAGTACTTC. This chain uses TRBV5-1 with TRBJ2-7, with 9 bases that match TRBD2. Trimming removed 4 bases from V and 3 bases from J; junction bases left unmatched: 5. CDR1 is SGHRS and CDR2 is YFSETQ in the germline V gene. The CDR3 runs to 14 residues.